The 15 T cell receptor beta chains below all came from one sample that was sequenced in a study of beta chain features in type 1 diabetes. Whole-study results and caveats: TCRB CDR3 length was moderately but significantly reduced in all four CD4+ subsets of Type 1 diabetes patients.

As every portion of the isolated RNA was reverse transcribed, the sequencing read expressed TCRB transcripts. Only in-frame clones appear in the TCRdb table, and some are missing; sequencing was by immunoSEQ multiplex PCR. The sample lists 140,000 or so clones, roughly an eighth occurring once. For these TCRs, the target antigens are not known. Input material: central memory CD4+ T cells from blood. These receptors all come from a man younger than 35 with type 1 diabetes.

This clone was seen only a few times. The chain carries TRBV9 and TRBJ1-2; D not certain. Germline CDR1 SGDLS, CDR2 YYNGEE. Trimming took off 0 bases at V and 1 base at J, with 10 bases between the two ends. The CDR3 is made up of 15 amino acids. CDR3 coding DNA: TGTGCCAGCAGCGTAGCGGACCTGAGTAACTATGGCTACACCTTC. Amino acids: CASSVADLSNYGYTF.

Only a few counts were recorded for this clone. The chain uses TRBV15 and TRBJ1-2; D is unresolved. The germline gives CDR1 LNHNV, CDR2 YYDKDF (reference sequence). The CDR3 totals 14 residues. The V and J ends lost 0 bases and 1 base respectively, with 6 bases between them. The CDR3 region is CATSRDRGNYGYTF. For the CDR3, the DNA is TGTGCCACCAGCAGAGATCGGGGTAACTATGGCTACACCTTC.

This chain connects TRBV7-9 to TRBJ1-1; no definite D call. CDR3 length equals 11 residues. Germline-derived CDR1 and CDR2 are SEHNR and FQNEAQ (reference sequence). With 3 bases removed from V and 10 bases from J, the gap between germline ends came to 9 bases. The CDR3 region has the DNA TGTGCCAGCAGCTTGGCGGGTAGAGCTTTCTTT. Its protein product is CASSLAGRAFF.

Remarks on this clone: Within the sample, other DNA sequences also encode this same CDR3. The chain uses TRBV2 and TRBJ1-2; TRBD1 might be the D (5 bases). Germline CDR1 SNHLY, CDR2 FYNNEI. The CDR3 is made up of 13 amino acids. Deletions cut 1 base from V and 4 bases from J, with 7 bases between. Written as DNA, the CDR3 is TGTGCCAGCAGTGAAGGGGGCGGCTATGGCTACACCTTC. Translated: CASSEGGGYGYTF.

The chain combines TRBV27 with TRBJ1-1; 7 nucleotides match TRBD1. Germline lookup yields CDR1 MNHEY and CDR2 SMNVEV (reference sequence). This CDR3 has 12 amino acids. The J segment lost 7 bases and the V segment lost 11 bases, leaving 10 bases of the junction unmatched. The chain's CDR3 is CAETGWKGEAFF. The CDR3 nucleotides are TGTGCCGAGACAGGGTGGAAGGGTGAAGCTTTCTTT.

The chain has TRBV30 and TRBJ1-6; TRBD1 aligns across 8 bases. Germline-derived CDR1 and CDR2 are GTSNPN and SVGIG (reference sequence). V was clipped by 2 bases and J by 8 bases; unmatched bases: 8. The CDR3 extends over 15 amino acids. CDR3 sequence: CAWSPWTGRDSPLHF. The CDR3 DNA sequence: TGTGCCTGGAGTCCATGGACAGGGAGGGATTCACCCCTCCACTTT.

The J gene is TRBJ1-1, the V gene TRBV2; 7 bases map to TRBD1. CDR1 and CDR2 from the germline V gene are SNHLY and FYNNEI. This CDR3 is built from 12 residues. V was clipped by 8 bases and J by 6 bases; unmatched bases: 6. The CDR3 region is CASSRDSPEAFF. CDR3 DNA sequence: TGTGCCAGCTCCCGGGACAGCCCTGAAGCTTTCTTT.

V and J are TRBV28 and TRBJ2-1; TRBD2 is a possible D gene (6 bases). The CDR3 sequence is 15 residues long. Trimming took 3 bases from V and 4 from J, leaving 13 bases between them. From germline, CDR1 is MDHEN and CDR2 SYDVKM. CDR3 residues: CASSFGGVPYNEQFF. The CDR3 nucleotides are TGTGCCAGCAGTTTTGGCGGGGTCCCATACAATGAGCAGTTCTTC.

V usage is TRBV29-1 and J usage is TRBJ1-1; TRBD1 agrees at 9 bases. Per the germline V gene, CDR1 is SQVTM and CDR2 is ANQGSEA. The CDR3 is 15 residues long. Trimming took 5 bases from V and 0 from J; bases not matched to a gene: 7. The CDR3 nucleotides read TGCAGCGTTAAGGGACAGGGCGGTTTGAACACTGAAGCTTTCTTT. As protein: CSVKGQGGLNTEAFF.

The rearrangement uses TRBV6-6 and TRBJ2-3; 7 nucleotides match TRBD1. V lost 7 bases, J lost 6 bases, and 4 bases stayed unmatched. Germline CDR1 is MNHNY and CDR2 is SVGAGI (reference sequence). The CDR3 length is 12 residues. The CDR3 sequence: CASTLQGDTQYF. CDR3 DNA: TGTGCCAGCACCCTACAGGGGGATACGCAGTATTTT.

The V call is TRBV7-9, the J call TRBJ1-2, with 9 bases identical to TRBD1. The germline V gene has CDR1 SEHNR and CDR2 FQNEAQ (reference sequence). Germline trimming cut 5 bases from V and 8 bases from J; bases unmatched to any gene: 9. The CDR3 covers 14 residues. The CDR3 nucleotides read TGTGCCAGCAGCCCCCAGGGACAGGGCTGGGGCTACACCTTC. Encoded protein: CASSPQGQGWGYTF.

The V call is TRBV5-4, the J call TRBJ2-2; D gene ambiguous. V was trimmed by 0 bases and J by 0 bases, leaving 9 bases between them. Germline loops: CDR1 SGHNT, CDR2 YYREEE (reference sequence). The CDR3 totals 16 residues. This CDR3 is CASSLARHTNTGELFF. As DNA, the CDR3 is TGTGCCAGCAGCTTGGCGAGGCATACGAACACCGGGGAGCTGTTTTTT.

The V gene is TRBV9, the J gene TRBJ2-6; D perhaps matches TRBD2 (6 bases). Germline V lookup: CDR1 SGDLS, CDR2 YYNGEE. The CDR3 totals 16 residues. With 3 bases removed from V and 2 bases from J, the gap between germline ends came to 12 bases. The CDR3 loop is CASSGSTGAGANVLTF. DNA of the CDR3: TGTGCCAGCAGCGGGAGCACGGGGGCTGGGGCCAACGTCCTGACTTTC.

This clone was detected a few times. This rearrangement joins TRBV7-9 to TRBJ2-3; unclear D gene. Trimming took off 1 base at V and 0 bases at J, with 11 bases between the two ends. Germline loops: CDR1 SEHNR, CDR2 FQNEAQ (reference sequence). This CDR3 is 16 amino acids long. CDR3 region: CASSLGLGQSTDTQYF. The CDR3 nucleotides are TGTGCCAGCAGCTTAGGGTTGGGTCAAAGCACAGATACGCAGTATTTT.

Here the CDR3 reads CASSQGWGKEVEKLFF. The CDR3 DNA follows: TGCGCCAGCAGCCAAGGGTGGGGAAAGGAGGTTGAAAAACTGTTTTTT. The chain carries TRBV4-1 and TRBJ1-4; D gene uncertain. Germline V gene sequence: CDR1 MGHRA, CDR2 YSYEKL. The CDR3 runs to 16 residues. Trimming cost V 1 base and J 7 bases, with 16 bases left between them.